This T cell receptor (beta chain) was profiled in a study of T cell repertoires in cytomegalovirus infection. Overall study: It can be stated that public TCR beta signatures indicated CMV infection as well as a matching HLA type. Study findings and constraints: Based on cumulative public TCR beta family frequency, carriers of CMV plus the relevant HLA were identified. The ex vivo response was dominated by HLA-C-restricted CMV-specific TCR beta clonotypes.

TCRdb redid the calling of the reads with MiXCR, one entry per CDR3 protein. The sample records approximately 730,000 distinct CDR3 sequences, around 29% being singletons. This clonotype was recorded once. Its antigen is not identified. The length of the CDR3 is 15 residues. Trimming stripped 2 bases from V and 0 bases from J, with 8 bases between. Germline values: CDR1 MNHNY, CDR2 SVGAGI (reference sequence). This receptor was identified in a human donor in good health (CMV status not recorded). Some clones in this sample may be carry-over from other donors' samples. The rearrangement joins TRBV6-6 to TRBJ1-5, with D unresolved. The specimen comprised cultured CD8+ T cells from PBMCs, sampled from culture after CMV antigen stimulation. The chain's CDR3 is CASSYQEHSNQPQHF. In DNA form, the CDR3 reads TGTGCCAGCAGTTACCAGGAACATAGCAATCAGCCCCAGCATTTT.